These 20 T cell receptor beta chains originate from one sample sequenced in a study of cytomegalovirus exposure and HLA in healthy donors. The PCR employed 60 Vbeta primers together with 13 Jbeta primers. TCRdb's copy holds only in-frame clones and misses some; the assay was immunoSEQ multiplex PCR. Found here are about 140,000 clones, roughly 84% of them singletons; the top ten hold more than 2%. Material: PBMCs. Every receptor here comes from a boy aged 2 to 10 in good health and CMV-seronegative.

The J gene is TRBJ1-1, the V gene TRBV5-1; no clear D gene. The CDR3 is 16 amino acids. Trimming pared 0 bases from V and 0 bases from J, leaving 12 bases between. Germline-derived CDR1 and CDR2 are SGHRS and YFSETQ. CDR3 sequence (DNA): TGCGCCAGCAGCTTGGCCGAGGCTCAGTTGAACACTGAAGCTTTCTTT. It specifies CASSLAEAQLNTEAFF.

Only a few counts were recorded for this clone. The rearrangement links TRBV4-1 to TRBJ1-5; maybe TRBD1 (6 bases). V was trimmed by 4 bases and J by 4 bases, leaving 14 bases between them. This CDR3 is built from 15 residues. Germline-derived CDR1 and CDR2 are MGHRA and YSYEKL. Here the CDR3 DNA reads TGCGCCAGCAGCCTTTCACCCCAGGGGAATCAGCCCCAGCATTTT. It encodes CASSLSPQGNQPQHF.

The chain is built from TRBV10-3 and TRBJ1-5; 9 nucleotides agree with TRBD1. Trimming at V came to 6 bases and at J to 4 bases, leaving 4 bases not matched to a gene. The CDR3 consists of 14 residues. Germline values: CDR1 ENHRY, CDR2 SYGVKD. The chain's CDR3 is CAIRGTGSNQPQHF. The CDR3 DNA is TGTGCCATCAGGGGGACAGGGTCAAATCAGCCCCAGCATTTT.

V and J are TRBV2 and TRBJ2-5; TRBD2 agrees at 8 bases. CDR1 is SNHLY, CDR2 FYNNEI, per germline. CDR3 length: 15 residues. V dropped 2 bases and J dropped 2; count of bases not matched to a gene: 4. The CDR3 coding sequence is TGTGCCAGCAGTGAAATTAGCGGGGTACAAGAGACCCAGTACTTC. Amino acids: CASSEISGVQETQYF.

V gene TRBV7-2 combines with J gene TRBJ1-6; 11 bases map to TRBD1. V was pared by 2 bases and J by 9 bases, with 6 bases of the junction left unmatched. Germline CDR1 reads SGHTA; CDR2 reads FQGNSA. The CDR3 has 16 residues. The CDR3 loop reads CASSLRTGGFGSPLHF. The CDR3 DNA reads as TGTGCCAGCAGCTTACGGACAGGGGGCTTCGGTTCACCCCTCCACTTT.

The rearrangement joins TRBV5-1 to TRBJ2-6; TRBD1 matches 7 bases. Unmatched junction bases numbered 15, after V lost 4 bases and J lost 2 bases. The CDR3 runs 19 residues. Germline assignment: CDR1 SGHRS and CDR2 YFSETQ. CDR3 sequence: CASSPKMTGKSAGANVLTF. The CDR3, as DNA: TGCGCCAGCAGCCCTAAAATGACAGGGAAGTCGGCTGGGGCCAACGTCCTGACTTTC.

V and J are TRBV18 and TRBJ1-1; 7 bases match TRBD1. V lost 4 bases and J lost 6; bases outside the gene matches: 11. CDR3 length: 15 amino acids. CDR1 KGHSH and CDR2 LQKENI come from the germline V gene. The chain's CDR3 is CASSLTGAGLSEAFF. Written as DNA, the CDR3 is TGTGCCAGCTCACTCACAGGGGCGGGTTTGTCTGAAGCTTTCTTT.

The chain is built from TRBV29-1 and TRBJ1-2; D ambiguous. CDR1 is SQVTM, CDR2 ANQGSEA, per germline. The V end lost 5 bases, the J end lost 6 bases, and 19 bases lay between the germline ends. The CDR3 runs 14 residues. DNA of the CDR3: TGCAGCGTTCTTTTCCTCTCGTCTTCCGATGGCTACACCTTC. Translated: CSVLFLSSSDGYTF.

The CDR3 region is CASSLDSVAYEQYF. In DNA form, the CDR3 reads TGCGCCAGCAGCTTGGATAGCGTGGCCTACGAGCAGTACTTC. The rearrangement uses TRBV5-1 and TRBJ2-7; maybe TRBD2 (5 bases). V was trimmed by 0 bases and J by 2 bases, leaving 9 bases between them. The CDR3 spans 14 residues. CDR1 SGHRS and CDR2 YFSETQ come from the germline V gene.

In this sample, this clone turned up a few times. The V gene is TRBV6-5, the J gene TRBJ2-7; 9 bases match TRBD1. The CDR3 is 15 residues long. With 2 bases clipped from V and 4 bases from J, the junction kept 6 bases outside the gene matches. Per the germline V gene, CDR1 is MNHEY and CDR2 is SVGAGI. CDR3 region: CASSYADRGGYEQYF. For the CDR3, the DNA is TGTGCCAGCAGTTACGCCGACAGGGGGGGGTACGAGCAGTACTTC.

The CDR3 DNA is TGTGCCAGCAGTCTTAGAGTTCATAGCAATCAGCCCCAGCATTTT. It translates to CASSLRVHSNQPQHF. The chain recombines TRBV2 with TRBJ1-5; D not certain. The CDR3 loop spans 15 amino acids. V dropped 5 bases and J dropped 0 bases, with 11 bases sitting between them. The germline gives CDR1 SNHLY, CDR2 FYNNEI. The full variable domain, rest sourced from reference TRBV2 and TRBJ1-5, is EPEVTQTPSHQVTQMGQEVILRCVPISNHLYFYWYRQILGQKVEFLVSFYNNEISEKSEIFDDQFSVERPDGSNFTLKIRSTKLEDSAMYFCASSLRVHSNQPQHFGDGTRLSIL.

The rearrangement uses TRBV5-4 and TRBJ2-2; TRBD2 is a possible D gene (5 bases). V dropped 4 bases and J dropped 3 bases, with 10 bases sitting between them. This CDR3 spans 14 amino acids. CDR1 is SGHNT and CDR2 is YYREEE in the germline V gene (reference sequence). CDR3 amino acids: CASSRGQDTGELFF. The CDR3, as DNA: TGTGCCAGCAGCCGGGGTCAGGACACCGGGGAGCTGTTTTTT.

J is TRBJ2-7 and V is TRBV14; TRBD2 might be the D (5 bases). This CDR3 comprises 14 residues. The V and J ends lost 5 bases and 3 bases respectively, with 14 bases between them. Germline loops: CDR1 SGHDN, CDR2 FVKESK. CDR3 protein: CASSGLGTNYEQYF. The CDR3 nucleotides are TGTGCCAGCAGCGGACTCGGAACCAACTACGAGCAGTACTTC.

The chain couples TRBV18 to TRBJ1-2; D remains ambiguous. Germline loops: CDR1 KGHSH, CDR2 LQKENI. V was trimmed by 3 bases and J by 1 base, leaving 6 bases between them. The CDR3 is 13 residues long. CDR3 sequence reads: CASSPEDNYGYTF. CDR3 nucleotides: TGTGCCAGCTCACCCGAGGATAACTATGGCTACACCTTC.

CDR3 nucleotides: TGTGCCAGCAGCGTAGCTCCGACAGCCACCTACGAGCAGTACTTC. This translates into CASSVAPTATYEQYF. This rearrangement joins TRBV9 to TRBJ2-7, with D maybe TRBD1 (5 bases). The V and J ends lost 0 bases and 2 bases respectively, with 12 bases between them. Germline CDR1 reads SGDLS; CDR2 reads YYNGEE. This CDR3 region has 15 residues.

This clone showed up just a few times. The CDR3, as DNA: TGTGCCAGCAGCCCGCACTCGCCTACAGGCTATGGCTACACCTTC. Translated, it gives CASSPHSPTGYGYTF. The gene calls are TRBV7-2 and TRBJ1-2; the D gene is possibly TRBD1 (5 bases). Germline V lookup: CDR1 SGHTA, CDR2 FQGNSA. Trimming took 5 bases from V and 4 from J, leaving 17 bases between them. This CDR3 is 15 amino acids long.

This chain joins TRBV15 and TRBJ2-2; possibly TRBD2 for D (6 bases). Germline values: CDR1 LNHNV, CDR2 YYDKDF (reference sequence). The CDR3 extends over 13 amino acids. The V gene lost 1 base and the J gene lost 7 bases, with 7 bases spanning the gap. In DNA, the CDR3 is TGTGCCACCAGCAGAGGGAGGGTCGGGGAGCTGTTTTTT. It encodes CATSRGRVGELFF. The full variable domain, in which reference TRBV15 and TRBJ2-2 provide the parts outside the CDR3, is DAMVIQNPRYQVTQFGKPVTLSCSQTLNHNVMYWYQQKSSQAPKLLFHYYDKDFNNEADTPDNFQSRRPNTSFCFLDIRSPGLGDTAMYLCATSRGRVGELFFGEGSRLTVL.

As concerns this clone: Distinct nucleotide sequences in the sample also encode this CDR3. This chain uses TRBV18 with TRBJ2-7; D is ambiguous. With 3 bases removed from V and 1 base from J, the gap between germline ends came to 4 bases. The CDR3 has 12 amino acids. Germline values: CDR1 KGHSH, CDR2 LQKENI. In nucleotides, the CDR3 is TGTGCCAGCTCACCTCCGTCCTACGAGCAGTACTTC. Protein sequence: CASSPPSYEQYF.

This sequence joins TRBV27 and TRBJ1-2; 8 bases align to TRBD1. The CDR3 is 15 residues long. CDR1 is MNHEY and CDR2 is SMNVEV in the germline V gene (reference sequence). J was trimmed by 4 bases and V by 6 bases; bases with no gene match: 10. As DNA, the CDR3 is TGTGCCAGCAGCGTCTCAGGGGGCGCAATCTATGGCTACACCTTC. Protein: CASSVSGGAIYGYTF.

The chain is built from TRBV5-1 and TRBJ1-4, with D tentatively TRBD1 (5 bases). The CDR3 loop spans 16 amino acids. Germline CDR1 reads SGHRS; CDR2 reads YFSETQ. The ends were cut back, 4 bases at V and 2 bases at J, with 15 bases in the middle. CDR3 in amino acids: CASSIDAGPTNEKLFF. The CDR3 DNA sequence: TGCGCCAGCAGCATTGACGCGGGACCCACTAATGAAAAACTGTTTTTT.